Shown below are 21 T cell receptor beta chains from a single sample sequenced in a study of T cells in localized non-small cell lung cancer. Method: immunoSEQ multiplex PCR; TCRdb's copy keeps in-frame clones and lacks some. The sample gives approximately 100,000 clones, approximately 90% of which show up once; approximately 4% is in the top ten. The sample here was PBMCs, taken before any cancer treatment. The receptors come from a woman aged 35 to 70 with stage II squamous cell lung carcinoma.

The chain has TRBV4-1 and TRBJ1-2; 7 bases match TRBD1. The length of the CDR3 is 18 residues. Germline V gives CDR1 MGHRA, CDR2 YSYEKL. V was pared by 0 bases and J by 8 bases, with 18 bases of the junction left unmatched. The CDR3 reads CASSQDGDSKGLVQGYTF. Written as DNA, the CDR3 is TGCGCCAGCAGCCAAGATGGGGACAGTAAAGGGTTGGTACAGGGCTACACCTTC.

The chain couples TRBV28 to TRBJ1-4, with no clear D. Germline V CDR1 and CDR2: MDHEN, SYDVKM. The CDR3 sequence is 13 residues long. DNA of the CDR3: TGTGCGGCACGGTATTCTCGGGGTGAAAAACTGTTTTTT. Protein sequence: CAARYSRGEKLFF.

The rearrangement links TRBV4-2 to TRBJ2-1, with 9 nucleotides matching TRBD2. This CDR3 is built from 16 residues. Germline V CDR1 and CDR2: LGHNA, YNFKEQ. V lost 2 bases to trimming and J lost 1 base; unmatched junction nucleotides: 3. CDR3 residues: CASSQRLAGSYNEQFF. The DNA for the CDR3 is TGTGCCAGCAGCCAACGGCTAGCGGGGTCCTACAATGAGCAGTTCTTC.

V is TRBV11-3 and J is TRBJ2-1, with 12 bases lining up with TRBD2. The V gene end was trimmed by 1 base and the J gene end by 4 bases; junction bases not matched to a gene: 2. CDR3 size: 16 residues. CDR1 is SGHNT, CDR2 YENEEA, per germline. The CDR3 reads CASSLGTSGEYNEQFF. CDR3 DNA: TGTGCCAGCAGCTTAGGGACTAGCGGGGAATACAATGAGCAGTTCTTC.

The count of this clone is one. The V and J genes are TRBV7-9 and TRBJ2-1; TRBD1 might be the D (6 bases). The V end lost 6 bases, the J end lost 4 bases, and 16 bases lay between the germline ends. The CDR3 length is 15 residues. CDR1 SEHNR and CDR2 FQNEAQ come from the germline V gene (reference sequence). The CDR3 bases are TGTGCCAGCAGAGAACAGGGTGCTGGGTACAATGAGCAGTTCTTC. This codes for CASREQGAGYNEQFF.

This chain uses TRBV13 with TRBJ2-7; D is ambiguous. Trimming pared 0 bases from V and 0 bases from J, leaving 6 bases between. This CDR3 contains 14 residues. Germline V lookup: CDR1 PRHDT, CDR2 FYEKMQ (reference sequence). The CDR3: CASSLGDFSYEQYF. CDR3 DNA: TGTGCCAGCAGCTTAGGAGACTTCTCCTACGAGCAGTACTTC.

Worth noting for this clone: One junction end does not reproduce the germline sequence, and a read error may be involved. The J gene is TRBJ1-4, the V gene TRBV6-1; no clear D. CDR1 is MNHNS and CDR2 is SASEGT in the germline V gene. This CDR3 region has 11 residues. As DNA, the CDR3 is TGTGCCACCAGTTCATCGGAAAAACTGTTTTTT. It yields the protein CATSSSEKLFF.

The V and J genes are TRBV30 and TRBJ1-2; D unresolved. The V gene lost 7 bases and the J gene lost 3 bases, with 15 bases spanning the gap. This CDR3 comprises 13 residues. Per the germline V gene, CDR1 is GTSNPN and CDR2 is SVGIG (reference sequence). CDR3 nucleotides: TGTGCCTTGTTCCCTGGTAGGGACTATGGCTACACCTTC. Its translation: CALFPGRDYGYTF. The whole variable domain, filled in from reference TRBV30 and TRBJ1-2, reads SQTIHQWPATLVQPVGSPLSLECTVEGTSNPNLYWYRQAAGRGLQLLFYSVGIGQISSEVPQNLSASRPQDRQFILSSKKLLLSDSGFYLCALFPGRDYGYTFGSGTRLTVV.

The chain uses TRBV2 and TRBJ2-5, with a tentative D call TRBD1 (6 bases). Germline-derived CDR1 and CDR2 are SNHLY and FYNNEI. The CDR3 loop spans 11 amino acids. The V end was cut by 7 bases, the J end by 7 bases, with 10 bases between. The CDR3 DNA follows: TGTGCCAGCACTTCACAGGGGACCCAGTACTTC. Amino acids: CASTSQGTQYF.

A note on this clone: In the same sample, other DNA sequences code for this CDR3. The chain combines TRBV5-4 with TRBJ1-5, with D maybe TRBD1 (5 bases). The CDR3 loop spans 14 amino acids. Per the germline V gene, CDR1 is SGHNT and CDR2 is YYREEE (reference sequence). Trimming stripped 0 bases from V and 4 bases from J, with 8 bases between. The chain's CDR3 is CASSLAGGNQPQHF. CDR3 sequence (DNA): TGTGCCAGCAGCTTGGCCGGGGGAAATCAGCCCCAGCATTTT.

The chain has TRBV5-6 and TRBJ2-7; 7 bases match TRBD1. V shed 3 bases, J shed 3 bases, and the junction held 3 bases outside the gene matches. The CDR3 is 13 amino acids. Germline CDR1 is SGHDT and CDR2 is YYEEEE. In nucleotides, the CDR3 is TGTGCCAGCAGCTGGGACAGAAACTACGAGCAGTACTTC. This codes for CASSWDRNYEQYF.

The chain employs TRBV5-1 and TRBJ2-3; D is unresolved. The V end was cut by 6 bases, the J end by 1 base, with 15 bases between. The CDR3 contains 15 residues. Germline assignment: CDR1 SGHRS and CDR2 YFSETQ. CDR3 loop: CASTHRDFGTDTQYF. CDR3 bases: TGCGCCAGCACGCATAGGGATTTTGGCACAGATACGCAGTATTTT.

This clone came up once. J is TRBJ1-1 and V is TRBV6-1; no reliable D call. CDR3 size: 11 residues. CDR1 is MNHNS and CDR2 is SASEGT in the germline V gene. V gave up 4 bases and J gave up 7 bases, with 7 bases separating them. CDR3 protein: CASSVDFEAFF. The DNA for the CDR3 is TGTGCCAGCAGTGTAGACTTTGAAGCTTTCTTT.

The chain combines TRBV18 with TRBJ1-3; D uncertain. The CDR3 is made up of 17 amino acids. Germline V gives CDR1 KGHSH, CDR2 LQKENI. Trimming shortened V by 3 bases and J by 0 bases, and 15 bases separated the two germline ends. The DNA of the CDR3 is TGTGCCAGCTCACCGAGGAGGGATGATATCTCTGGAAACACCATATATTTT. It translates to CASSPRRDDISGNTIYF.

V usage is TRBV7-8 and J usage is TRBJ1-4, with D unresolved. The CDR3 covers 17 residues. The V and J ends lost 1 base and 10 bases respectively, with 22 bases between them. The germline CDR1 and CDR2 sequences are SGHVS and FQNEAQ. CDR3 nucleotides: TGTGCCAGCAGCTTAGTAGGGCTGGGAACCCCATCTGGAAAACTGTTTTTT. It specifies CASSLVGLGTPSGKLFF.

A few counts support this clone. The rearrangement joins TRBV2 to TRBJ1-5; no reliable D call. The V gene's germline CDR1 is SNHLY and CDR2 FYNNEI. Trimming cost V 4 bases and J 0 bases, with 4 bases left between them. This CDR3 is 13 amino acids long. The CDR3 spells CASSGGSNQPQHF. The CDR3 nucleotides read TGTGCCAGCAGTGGAGGTAGCAATCAGCCCCAGCATTTT.

This chain joins TRBV7-9 and TRBJ2-5; a weak D match, TRBD1 (6 bases). The closer fit of TRBJ2-7 to the DNA end suggests the J call may be wrong. There are 15 residues in the CDR3. The germline V gene has CDR1 SEHNR and CDR2 FQNEAQ (reference sequence). The CDR3 loop is CASSSQGEGSYEQYF. For the CDR3, the DNA is TGTGCCAGCAGCTCACAGGGTGAAGGCTCCTACGAGCAGTACTTC.

This chain links TRBV5-6 with TRBJ1-2, with TRBD1 identical over 9 bases. The germline V gene encodes CDR1 SGHDT and CDR2 YYEEEE. V shed 4 bases, J shed 8 bases, and the junction held 6 bases outside the gene matches. The CDR3 is 13 amino acids. The CDR3 DNA follows: TGTGCCAGCAGCCTACAGGGGGCGCAAGGCTACACCTTC. Residues: CASSLQGAQGYTF.

This chain connects TRBV15 to TRBJ1-1; 8 nucleotides align to TRBD1. The J segment lost 8 bases and the V segment lost 0 bases, leaving 5 bases of the junction unmatched. Looked up from germline, CDR1 is LNHNV and CDR2 is YYDKDF (reference sequence). This CDR3 spans 14 amino acids. The CDR3 DNA reads as TGTGCCACCAGCAGAGATATAGGGGACAGGGAAGCTTTCTTT. Protein product: CATSRDIGDREAFF. The full variable domain, in which reference TRBV15 and TRBJ1-1 provide the parts outside the CDR3, is DAMVIQNPRYQVTQFGKPVTLSCSQTLNHNVMYWYQQKSSQAPKLLFHYYDKDFNNEADTPDNFQSRRPNTSFCFLDIRSPGLGDTAMYLCATSRDIGDREAFFGQGTRLTVV.

The chain has TRBV7-6 and TRBJ2-7; D unclear. V was shortened by 2 bases and J by 2 bases, with 7 bases between the two germline ends. The germline V gene encodes CDR1 SGHVS and CDR2 FNYEAQ. The CDR3 is 13 residues long. CDR3 nucleotide sequence: TGTGCCAGCAGCTTAACCACGACCTACGAGCAGTACTTC. This translates into CASSLTTTYEQYF. Complete variable domain (other parts from reference TRBV7-6 and TRBJ2-7): GAGVSQSPRYKVTKRGQDVALRCDPISGHVSLYWYRQALGQGPEFLTYFNYEAQQDKSGLPNDRFSAERPEGSISTLTIQRTEQRDSAMYRCASSLTTTYEQYFGPGTRLTVT.

The chain has TRBV5-4 and TRBJ2-5; possible D gene TRBD2, 6 bases. Per the germline V gene, CDR1 is SGHNT and CDR2 is YYREEE (reference sequence). The CDR3 extends over 14 amino acids. The V and J ends lost 1 base and 1 base respectively, with 8 bases between them. CDR3 DNA sequence: TGTGCCAGCAGCTTGAGGGGAGGCCAAGAGACCCAGTACTTC. Its protein is CASSLRGGQETQYF.